This T cell receptor (beta chain) stems from a study of T cells in Graves' hyperthyroidism and ophthalmopathy. This clonotype came up a few times. Diagnoses used clinical symptoms, serum thyroxine and TRAb, thyroid ultrasound and orbital computed tomography. Amplification yielded TCR beta CDR3 regions, with RNA transcripts as the source. HTBI primers were the set used in a first-round RT-PCR of the TCR CDR3. TCRdb itself ran the multiplex PCR reads through MiXCR, one entry per CDR3 protein. The sample yields roughly 300,000 distinct CDR3 sequences, over 11% seen once. The sample comprised blood. The receptor's source is a woman aged 25-40 years with Graves' hyperthyroidism.

The CDR3 region is CASSPKSLNEQFF. CDR3 DNA: TGTGCCAGCAGCCCAAAATCCTTGAATGAGCAGTTCTTC. The gene calls are TRBV27 and TRBJ2-1; no clear D gene. Germline CDR1 MNHEY, CDR2 SMNVEV (reference sequence). The CDR3 spans 13 residues. V was pared by 6 bases and J by 7 bases, with 13 bases between.